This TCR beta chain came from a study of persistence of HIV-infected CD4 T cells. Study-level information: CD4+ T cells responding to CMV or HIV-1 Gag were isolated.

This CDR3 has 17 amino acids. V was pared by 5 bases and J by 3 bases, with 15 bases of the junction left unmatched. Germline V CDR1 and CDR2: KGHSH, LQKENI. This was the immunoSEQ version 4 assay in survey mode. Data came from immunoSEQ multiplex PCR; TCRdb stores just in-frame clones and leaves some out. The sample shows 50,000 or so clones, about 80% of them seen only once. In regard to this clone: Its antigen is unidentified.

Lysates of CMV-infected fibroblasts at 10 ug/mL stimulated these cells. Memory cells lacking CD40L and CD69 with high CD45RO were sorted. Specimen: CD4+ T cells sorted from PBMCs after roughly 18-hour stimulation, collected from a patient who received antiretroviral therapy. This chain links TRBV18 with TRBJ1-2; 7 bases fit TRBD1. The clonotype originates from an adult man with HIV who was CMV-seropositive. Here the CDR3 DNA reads TGTGCCAGCTCATCTCAACCCAGCGGGACAGCCCACTATGGCTACACCTTC. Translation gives CASSSQPSGTAHYGYTF.